The present TCR beta chain was sequenced within a study of CD8+ T cells in alopecia areata (dated by TCRdb to 2016 to 2018). The study in broad terms: The treated patients took part in an open-label pilot trial in which moderate-to-severe alopecia areata was treated with oral tofacitinib at 5 to 10 mg twice daily. immunoSEQ multiplex PCR using 35 Vbeta forward primers and 13 Jbeta reverse primers was used to amplify TCRbeta CDR3 regions. Disease severity in treated patients was measured with the SALT score, which quantifies the percentage of affected scalp surface area. The RNA source kit depended on sample type: the PAXgene miRNA kit for fixed scalp, the miRNeasy kit for PBMCs, and the RNeasy kit for mouse skin. Scalp tissue and sorted CD4+ and CD8+ peripheral blood T cells from patchy and totalis/universalis alopecia areata patients and from healthy controls were covered by human TCRbeta sequencing. Biopsies were taken from tofacitinib-treated patients at baseline and again at 4 and 24 weeks into treatment, and several of those patients also had a later scalp biopsy. Scalp clonality was compared across normal scalp (n=4), patchy alopecia areata scalp (n=8), and alopecia totalis/universalis scalp (n=8). To study T cell clonal expansion in alopecia areata, the researchers applied high-throughput TCRbeta sequencing to both the C3H/HeJ mouse model and human patients. Tofacitinib was administered for 6 to 18 months, and 6 months of follow-up off drug were then conducted to assess delayed response and recurrence. Results the study describes overall, beyond this receptor: Resident alphabeta T cells in normal human skin are also sequenced, complicating scalp TCR repertoire analysis, unlike mouse skin dominated by gammadelta T cells. Higher clonality and more expanded CD8+ clones were observed in lesional scalp than in normal scalp, particularly in alopecia totalis/universalis, a finding suggestive of antigenic drive. Shared TCR sequences between patients were less evident than in mice, which may be partly attributable to HLA diversity in the patient population. Scalp clonality and the number of expanded CD8+ clones among the top 100 scalp clones were significantly decreased by tofacitinib. Because the treated cohort was small and had just a single nonresponder, larger studies are needed to establish links between baseline CD8+ expansion and response. Many expanded lesional clones persisted in scalp and blood during tofacitinib treatment, which may partly explain relapse after stopping treatment.

The CDR3 covers 12 residues, taking in both the cysteine and the phenylalanine. Just the 36-base CDR3 DNA is kept, in frame starting at base 1. Via the germline V gene (reference sequence), CDR1 is LNHDA and CDR2 SQIVND. V and J lose 6 bases and 1 base, and a span of 6 bases separates them. This clone was found a few times. The antigen it recognizes is unknown. It has no much larger one-base neighbor in the sample; base qualities were not kept. The sample holds other DNA sequences that translate to the same CDR3. The library was built by means of the immunoSEQ multiplex PCR assay. RNA was extracted from all samples and reverse transcribed into cDNA as template for TCR sequencing. First-strand cDNA was synthesized using SuperScript III with a 2:1 mix of oligo-dT and random hexamers. Amplification bias was assessed with a synthetic immune receptor repertoire, and residual bias was removed computationally. As for the original processing: Raw reads were preprocessed for error removal, and CDR3 was defined according to IMGT conventions as running from the conserved cysteine to phenylalanine. Clonality was calculated as 1 minus Shannon entropy normalized by log2 of the number of productive unique TCRs. Scalp TCRbeta sequences were cross-referenced with sorted blood CD4 and CD8 repertoires so that the CD4 or CD8 identity of scalp clones could be inferred. TCRdb provides this immuneACCESS table in a form limited to in-frame rearrangements. Some clones are lacking; in checked studies, under half of them reflect an unresolved V gene, and why the rest are absent is not known. V and J calls and clone size follow that table, whereas D and trimming were derived from the DNA. The sample yields around 200,000 clones; roughly 64% were counted once. The ten largest clones add up to roughly an eighth of the sample.

According to the study, the label for this sample's time point signals: about 5 months on oral tofacitinib. Reading the label with the study, this specimen's treatment or condition is: oral pan-JAK inhibitor, 5-10 mg twice daily. From alopecia areata patients, peripheral blood was collected along with lesional scalp punch biopsies. PBMCs were isolated by density centrifugation and stained for CD3, CD4 and CD8, and CD4+ and CD8+ T cells were sorted on a FACSAria. The sequence derives from a human donor with alopecia areata. This sequence uses TRBV19 and TRBJ1-1, with an unclear D gene assignment. The source material was CD8+ T cells sorted from blood, sampled at week 24, from a patient treated with tofacitinib. The DNA sequence reads TGTGCCAGTAGCGTGGGGAACACTGAAGCTTTCTTT. Translated, this gives CASSVGNTEAFF.